A selection of T cell receptor beta chains follows, all from one sample in a study of blood T cell repertoires in COVID-19. Libraries were prepared by immunoSEQ multiplex PCR; TCRdb keeps only in-frame clonotypes and omits some of them. The sample contains 150,000 or so clones, 84% of which appear only once. The sequenced sample consisted of peripheral blood. These TCRs come from a human donor in a cohort sampled during active COVID-19. Both conserved end residues are part of each CDR3. Fields, in order: D gene, J gene, clone size, V gene, CDR3 DNA, CDR3 protein. D genes are given only for firm matches. A clone size is listed for some rows: how often the clone was seen (once, few, many), or a class if it is expanded.

D gene: TRBD2
J gene: TRBJ2-1
clone size: .
V gene: TRBV10-3
CDR3 DNA: TGTGCCTCTGGGAGGGGTCCCTACAATGAGCAGTTCTTC
CDR3 protein: CASGRGPYNEQFF

D gene: TRBD2
J gene: TRBJ2-1
clone size: .
V gene: TRBV7-3
CDR3 DNA: TGTGCCAGCAGCCTAGCGGGGGGTACGTACAATGAGCAGTTCTTC
CDR3 protein: CASSLAGGTYNEQFF

D gene: TRBD2
J gene: TRBJ2-1
clone size: .
V gene: TRBV11-2
CDR3 DNA: TGTGCCAGCAGCTTCGGACTAGCGGGGAGCTCCTACAATGAGCAGTTCTTC
CDR3 protein: CASSFGLAGSSYNEQFF

D gene: .
J gene: TRBJ2-2
clone size: once
V gene: TRBV11-3
CDR3 DNA: TGTGCCAGCTCCCCAAGCCCACCTAACACCGGGGAGCTGTTTTTT
CDR3 protein: CASSPSPPNTGELFF

D gene: .
J gene: TRBJ2-1
clone size: .
V gene: TRBV27
CDR3 DNA: TGTGCCAGCAGAGTCAGGGTGGATGAGCAGTTCTTC
CDR3 protein: CASRVRVDEQFF

D gene: TRBD2
J gene: TRBJ2-1
clone size: few
V gene: TRBV6-1
CDR3 DNA: TGTGCCAGCAGTGTCCCGACGGGAGGGGGTTACAATGAGCAGTTCTTC
CDR3 protein: CASSVPTGGGYNEQFF

D gene: TRBD1
J gene: TRBJ1-3
clone size: .
V gene: TRBV9
CDR3 DNA: TGTGCCAGCAGCTTCCGGGACAGTACTTACTCTGGAAACACCATATATTTT
CDR3 protein: CASSFRDSTYSGNTIYF

D gene: TRBD1
J gene: TRBJ2-5
clone size: .
V gene: TRBV5-1
CDR3 DNA: TGCGCCAGCAGCACCGGACAGGGAAGATTCCCCCAGTACTTC
CDR3 protein: CASSTGQGRFPQYF

D gene: TRBD1
J gene: TRBJ1-2
clone size: .
V gene: TRBV4-1
CDR3 DNA: TGCGCCAGCAGCCACCCCGGACAGGGGCCAGGTGGCTACACCTTC
CDR3 protein: CASSHPGQGPGGYTF

D gene: TRBD1
J gene: TRBJ1-1
clone size: .
V gene: TRBV5-1
CDR3 DNA: TGCGCCAGCAGCTGGGACAGCGGGACTGAAGCTTTCTTT
CDR3 protein: CASSWDSGTEAFF

D gene: .
J gene: TRBJ2-6
clone size: .
V gene: TRBV2
CDR3 DNA: TGTGCCAGCAGGAAGATCCTTAGCTCTGGGGCCAACGTCCTGACTTTC
CDR3 protein: CASRKILSSGANVLTF

D gene: TRBD1
J gene: TRBJ1-6
clone size: .
V gene: TRBV6-2/TRBV6-3
CDR3 DNA: TGTGCCAGCAGTTACCTCACCACAGGGGGCCGGCATAATTCACCCCTCCACTTT
CDR3 protein: CASSYLTTGGRHNSPLHF

D gene: TRBD2
J gene: TRBJ2-1
clone size: once
V gene: TRBV5-1
CDR3 DNA: TGCGCCAGCAGCGACGGACTAGCGGAGCGGAAGTTCTTC
CDR3 protein: CASSDGLAERKFF

D gene: .
J gene: TRBJ1-1
clone size: .
V gene: TRBV7-2
CDR3 DNA: TGTGCCAGCAGCTTATCTCCGGGAACTGAAGCTTTCTTT
CDR3 protein: CASSLSPGTEAFF

D gene: .
J gene: TRBJ1-1
clone size: .
V gene: TRBV6-2/TRBV6-3
CDR3 DNA: TGTGCCAGCAGTCCCCTTGCGGAGATACGGAACACTGAAGCTTTCTTT
CDR3 protein: CASSPLAEIRNTEAFF

D gene: .
J gene: TRBJ2-5
clone size: .
V gene: TRBV5-6
CDR3 DNA: TGTGCCAGCAGCTTGGCGGGGATGAAAGAGACCCAGTACTTC
CDR3 protein: CASSLAGMKETQYF

D gene: .
J gene: TRBJ1-2
clone size: .
V gene: TRBV7-2
CDR3 DNA: TGTGCCAGCAGCAACCTAGGCACCTATGGCTACACCTTC
CDR3 protein: CASSNLGTYGYTF

D gene: TRBD1
J gene: TRBJ1-1
clone size: .
V gene: TRBV12-5
CDR3 DNA: TGTGCTAGTGGTTTGGCCACATCAGCCCAGGGGGTGAACACTGAAGCTTTCTTT
CDR3 protein: CASGLATSAQGVNTEAFF

D gene: TRBD1
J gene: TRBJ1-1
clone size: once
V gene: TRBV5-8
CDR3 DNA: TGTGCCAGCAGCCCGAGACAGGGGAACACTGAAGCTTTCTTT
CDR3 protein: CASSPRQGNTEAFF

D gene: .
J gene: TRBJ2-7
clone size: once
V gene: TRBV6-5
CDR3 DNA: TGTGCCAGCAGCCGAGGGGGGGGGATCGCCTACGAGCAGTACTTC
CDR3 protein: CASSRGGGIAYEQYF

D gene: TRBD1
J gene: TRBJ1-2
clone size: .
V gene: TRBV29-1
CDR3 DNA: TGCAGCGTCGTGGACAGGACCGCGGGAGGCTACACCTTC
CDR3 protein: CSVVDRTAGGYTF

D gene: .
J gene: TRBJ1-2
clone size: .
V gene: TRBV10-3
CDR3 DNA: TGTGCCACCCAGAGTGAGGCGGGCGGCTACACCTTC
CDR3 protein: CATQSEAGGYTF

D gene: .
J gene: TRBJ1-6
clone size: once
V gene: TRBV5-1
CDR3 DNA: TGCGCCAGCAGCTTGAGACAGGATAATTCACCCCTCCACTTT
CDR3 protein: CASSLRQDNSPLHF

D gene: .
J gene: TRBJ1-6
clone size: .
V gene: TRBV13
CDR3 DNA: TGTGCCAGCAGCTACGGACACCTACAAAATTCACCCCTCCACTTT
CDR3 protein: CASSYGHLQNSPLHF

D gene: .
J gene: TRBJ1-6
clone size: few
V gene: TRBV21-1
CDR3 DNA: TGTGCCAGCAGCAAAGGAGGACAGGGTGGAATTTCACCCCTCCACTTT
CDR3 protein: CASSKGGQGGISPLHF

D gene: TRBD1
J gene: TRBJ1-1
clone size: .
V gene: TRBV7-3
CDR3 DNA: TGTGCCAGCAGCCAAACGACAGGGAGTAGCACTGAAGCTTTCTTT
CDR3 protein: CASSQTTGSSTEAFF

D gene: TRBD1
J gene: TRBJ1-2
clone size: .
V gene: TRBV19
CDR3 DNA: TGTGCCAGTAGTATCATAGGGGGCGATGGCTACACCTTC
CDR3 protein: CASSIIGGDGYTF

D gene: .
J gene: TRBJ1-1
clone size: .
V gene: TRBV11-2
CDR3 DNA: TGTGCCAGCAGCTTAGAGGGGGGGGCTTTCTTT
CDR3 protein: CASSLEGGAFF

D gene: .
J gene: TRBJ2-1
clone size: .
V gene: TRBV11-3
CDR3 DNA: TGTGCCAGCAGCTTTTCTCAGGGAAATGAGCAGTTCTTC
CDR3 protein: CASSFSQGNEQFF

D gene: TRBD1
J gene: TRBJ1-6
clone size: .
V gene: TRBV7-3
CDR3 DNA: TGTGCCAGCAGCGCGACAGGGGGCGAGTTTTCACCCCTCCACTTT
CDR3 protein: CASSATGGEFSPLHF

D gene: .
J gene: TRBJ1-1
clone size: once
V gene: TRBV14
CDR3 DNA: TGTGCCAGCAGCCAAGGGGGCGCGGTCACTGAAGCTTTCTTT
CDR3 protein: CASSQGGAVTEAFF

D gene: .
J gene: TRBJ2-5
clone size: .
V gene: TRBV7-2
CDR3 DNA: TGTGCCAGCAGCGCGACTAGGCAAGAGACCCAGTACTTC
CDR3 protein: CASSATRQETQYF

D gene: TRBD1
J gene: TRBJ1-6
clone size: .
V gene: TRBV2
CDR3 DNA: TGTGCCAGCAGTCGGCAGGGGGCCGATTCACCCCTCCACTTT
CDR3 protein: CASSRQGADSPLHF

D gene: .
J gene: TRBJ1-6
clone size: .
V gene: TRBV6-1
CDR3 DNA: TGTGCCAGCAGTGAAGCGCGTTGGGAGTCACCCCTCCACTTT
CDR3 protein: CASSEARWESPLHF

D gene: TRBD1
J gene: TRBJ1-6
clone size: .
V gene: TRBV11-3
CDR3 DNA: TGTGCCAGCAGCTTAGAAGGACAGGATAATTCACCCCTCCACTTT
CDR3 protein: CASSLEGQDNSPLHF

D gene: .
J gene: TRBJ2-3
clone size: .
V gene: TRBV10-1
CDR3 DNA: TGCGCCAGCAGTGAGTGGGTACGGGGGACTAGCACAGATACGCAGTATTTT
CDR3 protein: CASSEWVRGTSTDTQYF

D gene: TRBD2
J gene: TRBJ2-4
clone size: once
V gene: TRBV7-2
CDR3 DNA: TGTGCCAGCAGCTTACCGGGACTATCTGGAAACATTCAGTACTTC
CDR3 protein: CASSLPGLSGNIQYF

D gene: TRBD2
J gene: TRBJ2-3
clone size: .
V gene: TRBV24-1
CDR3 DNA: TGTGCCACCAGGCCTTGGCTAGCGGGGAGCACAGATACGCAGTATTTT
CDR3 protein: CATRPWLAGSTDTQYF

D gene: .
J gene: TRBJ2-2
clone size: few
V gene: TRBV4-1
CDR3 DNA: TGCGCCAGCAGCCAAGTGAATAGCGGAAACCGTCTCACCGGGGAGCTGTTTTTT
CDR3 protein: CASSQVNSGNRLTGELFF

D gene: .
J gene: TRBJ1-1
clone size: .
V gene: TRBV5-4
CDR3 DNA: TGTGCCAGCAGCAGGGGAATTAACACTGAAGCTTTCTTT
CDR3 protein: CASSRGINTEAFF

D gene: TRBD1
J gene: TRBJ1-3
clone size: few
V gene: TRBV7-9
CDR3 DNA: TGTGCCAGCAGCTCCCGGGACAGGTTCGGAAACACCATATATTTT
CDR3 protein: CASSSRDRFGNTIYF

D gene: TRBD2
J gene: TRBJ2-5
clone size: .
V gene: TRBV6-5
CDR3 DNA: TGTGCCAGCAGGGGACTAGCGGGACTAGAGACCCAGTACTTC
CDR3 protein: CASRGLAGLETQYF

D gene: .
J gene: TRBJ1-1
clone size: .
V gene: TRBV5-1
CDR3 DNA: TGCGCCAGCAGCACCCGGACGGGGATGAACACTGAAGCTTTCTTT
CDR3 protein: CASSTRTGMNTEAFF

D gene: TRBD2
J gene: TRBJ2-1
clone size: few
V gene: TRBV9
CDR3 DNA: TGTGCCAGCAGCGTAACAGCGGGAGGCGAGCAGTTCTTC
CDR3 protein: CASSVTAGGEQFF

D gene: TRBD2
J gene: TRBJ2-1
clone size: .
V gene: TRBV30
CDR3 DNA: TGTGCCTGGAGCGTACTAGCGGGAGGGGGTAATGAGCAGTTCTTC
CDR3 protein: CAWSVLAGGGNEQFF

D gene: TRBD1
J gene: TRBJ2-7
clone size: once
V gene: TRBV6-5
CDR3 DNA: TGTGCCAGCAGTTTCCGGGACAGGGAACGCAACGAGCAGTACTTC
CDR3 protein: CASSFRDRERNEQYF

D gene: TRBD2
J gene: TRBJ2-3
clone size: .
V gene: TRBV5-1
CDR3 DNA: TGCGCCAGCAGCTTCCCTCCCGGGGGAGGGTCAGATACGCAGTATTTT
CDR3 protein: CASSFPPGGGSDTQYF

D gene: .
J gene: TRBJ1-1
clone size: few
V gene: TRBV5-1
CDR3 DNA: TGCGCCAGCAGCTTGGCGACGGGTTTGGGCACTGAAGCTTTCTTT
CDR3 protein: CASSLATGLGTEAFF

D gene: TRBD1
J gene: TRBJ1-2
clone size: .
V gene: TRBV5-1
CDR3 DNA: TGCGCCAGCAGGGAACCGGACAGGGTGGGAGGCTACACCTTC
CDR3 protein: CASREPDRVGGYTF

D gene: .
J gene: TRBJ1-2
clone size: once
V gene: TRBV5-1
CDR3 DNA: .
CDR3 protein: CASSFGTGSLTF

D gene: .
J gene: TRBJ1-6
clone size: .
V gene: TRBV4-3
CDR3 DNA: TGCGCCAGCAGCCAAGGCAGACCTAGCTCCTATAATTCACCCCTCCACTTT
CDR3 protein: CASSQGRPSSYNSPLHF

D gene: .
J gene: TRBJ1-5
clone size: once
V gene: TRBV10-3
CDR3 DNA: TGTGCCATCAGTGAGTCCGGGGAGGGGAAGCAGCCCCAGCATTTT
CDR3 protein: CAISESGEGKQPQHF

D gene: .
J gene: TRBJ1-2
clone size: .
V gene: TRBV5-8
CDR3 DNA: TGTGCCAGCAGCCACTGGGGGGTAGCTAACTATGGCTACACCTTC
CDR3 protein: CASSHWGVANYGYTF

D gene: TRBD1
J gene: TRBJ1-3
clone size: .
V gene: TRBV5-1
CDR3 DNA: TGCGCCAGCAGCAGACAGGGGTTAGAGACTGGAAACACCATATATTTT
CDR3 protein: CASSRQGLETGNTIYF

D gene: .
J gene: TRBJ1-1
clone size: .
V gene: TRBV3-1/TRBV3-2
CDR3 DNA: TGTGCCAGCAGCCAAGGAGAGCGGGCTTTCTTT
CDR3 protein: CASSQGERAFF

D gene: .
J gene: TRBJ1-5
clone size: .
V gene: TRBV7-9
CDR3 DNA: TGTGCCAGCAGCTTAGGGGGGGATCAGCCCCAGCATTTT
CDR3 protein: CASSLGGDQPQHF

D gene: TRBD1
J gene: TRBJ1-1
clone size: once
V gene: TRBV18
CDR3 DNA: TGTGCCAGCTCACCTCAAGTCGGGACAGGAGGATCGAACACTGAAGCTTTCTTT
CDR3 protein: CASSPQVGTGGSNTEAFF

D gene: TRBD1
J gene: TRBJ1-1
clone size: .
V gene: TRBV14
CDR3 DNA: TGTGCCAGCAGCCGGAGACAGGGGGCGAACACTGAAGCTTTCTTT
CDR3 protein: CASSRRQGANTEAFF

D gene: .
J gene: TRBJ2-2
clone size: .
V gene: TRBV18
CDR3 DNA: TGTGCCAGCTCACGTGGGCTCACCGGGGAGCTGTTTTTT
CDR3 protein: CASSRGLTGELFF

D gene: .
J gene: TRBJ2-2
clone size: .
V gene: TRBV14
CDR3 DNA: TGTGCCAGCAGTCTCCTTAGGTTGGGAGCCGGGGAGCTGTTTTTT
CDR3 protein: CASSLLRLGAGELFF